This is a list of T cell receptor beta chains from one sample in a study of response to subunit inactivated influenza vaccine. TCRdb ran MiXCR on the RT-PCR reads and lists one entry per CDR3 protein. This sample has 500,000 to 550,000 distinct CDR3 sequences, with under 8.5% found just once. This material consisted of PBMCs from blood, taken approximately 25 months after vaccination. The receptors come from a man in his fifties or sixties who received an inactivated influenza vaccine. CDR3s include the opening cysteine and the closing phenylalanine or tryptophan. D genes are given only for firm matches. A clone size is listed for some rows: how often the clone was seen (once, few, many), or a class if it is expanded.

d_gene	abundance	v_gene	j_gene	CDR3aa	CDR3nt
TRBD2	many	TRBV5-1	TRBJ2-3	CASSREVAGRDTQYF	TGCGCCAGCAGCCGGGAGGTCGCAGGGAGGGATACGCAGTATTTT
-	-	TRBV29-1	TRBJ2-1	CSVSLLGLGDEQFF	TGCAGCGTTTCACTGCTTGGTCTAGGGGATGAGCAGTTCTTC
-	many	TRBV5-1	TRBJ2-4	CASSFTELAKNIQYF	TGCGCCAGCAGCTTCACAGAACTAGCCAAAAACATTCAGTACTTC
-	-	TRBV7-9	TRBJ2-3	CASSASAGPPQYF	TGTGCCAGCAGCGCTTCCGCCGGGCCCCCGCAGTATTTT
-	-	TRBV15	TRBJ2-4	CATSTALSQGQNIQYF	TGTGCCACCAGCACCGCCCTGTCACAGGGCCAAAACATTCAGTACTTC
TRBD1	few	TRBV28	TRBJ1-2	CASYLGIGQGDYGYTF	TGTGCCAGCTATTTGGGTATTGGACAGGGGGACTATGGCTACACCTTC
-	many	TRBV20-1	TRBJ2-5	CSASRQGRETQYF	TGCAGTGCTAGTAGGCAGGGGCGGGAGACCCAGTACTTC
-	-	TRBV4-1	TRBJ1-1	CASSPIGGPPEAFF	TGCGCCAGCAGCCCGATCGGGGGTCCCCCTGAAGCTTTCTTT
-	-	TRBV3-1	TRBJ2-3	CASSQEPPRTASTDTQYF	TGTGCCAGCAGCCAAGAGCCCCCTCGAACAGCTAGCACAGATACGCAGTATTTT
-	many	TRBV12-3/TRBV12-4	TRBJ1-6	CASTLGAVGSPLHF	TGTGCCAGCACCTTGGGGGCAGTTGGTTCACCCCTCCACTTT
TRBD2	few	TRBV20-1	TRBJ2-1	CSARDSGHSSYNEQFF	TGCAGTGCTAGGGATAGCGGGCACAGCTCCTACAATGAGCAGTTCTTC
-	many	TRBV7-6	TRBJ1-3	CASSFSGDSGNTIYF	TGTGCCAGCAGCTTCTCCGGTGACTCTGGAAACACCATATATTTT
-	-	TRBV7-2	TRBJ2-5	CASSLNGIAYQYF	TGTGCCAGCAGCTTGAACGGCATCGCTTACCAGTACTTC
-	many	TRBV12-3/TRBV12-4	TRBJ2-7	CASSLGPGLDYEQYF	TGTGCCAGCAGTTTAGGTCCGGGATTAGACTACGAGCAGTACTTC
-	many	TRBV6-5	TRBJ1-1	CASSYSIAQLNTEAFF	TGTGCCAGCAGTTACTCGATCGCCCAGTTGAACACTGAAGCTTTCTTT
-	many	TRBV5-6	TRBJ2-2	CASSLERVDLPTGELFF	TGTGCCAGCAGCTTGGAAAGGGTGGATCTGCCCACCGGGGAGCTGTTTTTT
-	-	TRBV2	TRBJ2-7	CASSEVQRNEQYF	TGTGCCAGCAGTGAAGTACAGCGGAACGAGCAGTACTTC